Shown below are 15 T cell receptor beta chains from a single sample sequenced in a study of CD8 T cells in Susac syndrome. Random hexamers served to reverse transcribe roughly 0.5 to 1 ug RNA. TCRdb recomputed calls from the immunoSEQ multiplex PCR reads with MiXCR, one row per CDR3 protein. The table has some 250,000 distinct CDR3 sequences, almost 97% seen once. What was sequenced was CD4+ T cells from PBMCs. The receptors originated from a human donor with Susac syndrome.

This chain links TRBV30 with TRBJ2-2; 10 positions match TRBD2. This CDR3 has 15 amino acids. Germline V CDR1 and CDR2: GTSNPN, SVGIG (reference sequence). V shed 3 bases and J 5 bases; nucleotides not matched to a gene: 6. The DNA of the CDR3 is TGTGCCTGGAGACGTTTGACTAGCGGGACCGGGGAGCTGTTTTTT. Its translation is CAWRRLTSGTGELFF.

The V and J genes are TRBV29-1 and TRBJ1-1, with no clear D. V was clipped by 3 bases and J by 5 bases, with 13 bases between them. Germline CDR1 reads SQVTM; CDR2 reads ANQGSEA. The CDR3 runs to 13 residues. CDR3 DNA sequence: TGCAGCGTTGATAAGGGAACGGGGACTGAAGCTTTCTTT. Its protein is CSVDKGTGTEAFF.

This rearrangement joins TRBV20-1 to TRBJ1-1, with D unresolved. This CDR3 has 15 amino acids. V was trimmed by 3 bases and J by 1 base, leaving 15 bases between them. The V gene's germline CDR1 is DFQATT and CDR2 SNEGSKA (reference sequence). CDR3 sequence reads: CSASYPSGPNTEAFF. CDR3 DNA sequence: TGCAGTGCTAGCTACCCGAGTGGGCCGAACACTGAAGCTTTCTTT.

This clonotype was detected a few times. The V gene is TRBV12-3 or TRBV12-4, the J gene TRBJ1-5, with D possibly being TRBD1 (6 bases). Deletions cut 8 bases from V and 7 bases from J, with 12 bases between. This CDR3 spans 12 amino acids. This CDR3 is CASSPGDQPQHF. The CDR3 nucleotides read TGTGCCAGCTCACCAGGGGACCAGCCCCAGCATTTT.

The chain recombines TRBV20-1 with TRBJ2-1; D assignment may be TRBD1 or TRBD2 (5 bases each). This CDR3 spans 12 amino acids. V dropped 3 bases and J dropped 7 bases, with 10 bases sitting between them. CDR1 and CDR2 (germline): DFQATT, SNEGSKA (reference sequence). The CDR3 sequence is CSARGVRNEQFF. The CDR3 DNA sequence: TGCAGTGCTAGGGGGGTGAGGAATGAGCAGTTCTTC.

The chain has TRBV12-3 or TRBV12-4 and TRBJ1-2; TRBD1 is a possible D gene (6 bases). Trimming took off 8 bases at V and 7 bases at J, with 17 bases between the two ends. This CDR3 is built from 13 residues. The DNA of the CDR3 is TGTGCCAGCTGCCTTTACAGGGAAGTTGGCTACACCTTC. It is translated as CASCLYREVGYTF.

This clonotype appeared a single time. V gene TRBV7-9 combines with J gene TRBJ2-1, with 12 bases that match TRBD2. The CDR3 loop spans 14 amino acids. Germline CDR1 is SEHNR and CDR2 is FQNEAQ (reference sequence). V lost 4 bases to trimming and J lost 10 bases; unmatched junction nucleotides: 5. The CDR3 protein is CASSSSGRAGEQFF. CDR3 DNA: TGTGCCAGCAGCTCTAGCGGGAGGGCAGGAGAGCAGTTCTTC.

This clonotype was seen only once. For the CDR3, the DNA is TGCAGCGCTGTTGTATTCCACAGGGGCAAGACCCAGTACTTC. Translated: CSAVVFHRGKTQYF. V and J are TRBV29-1 and TRBJ2-5, with TRBD1 identical over 7 bases. J was trimmed by 6 bases and V by 7 bases; bases with no gene match: 14. Germline loops: CDR1 SQVTM, CDR2 ANQGSEA. CDR3 size: 14 residues.

The chain couples TRBV20-1 to TRBJ1-1; D gene ambiguous. Trimming pared 6 bases from V and 0 bases from J, leaving 8 bases between. The CDR3 runs to 12 residues. Germline values: CDR1 DFQATT, CDR2 SNEGSKA (reference sequence). As DNA, the CDR3 is TGCAGTGCGTCCGCCTTGAACACTGAAGCTTTCTTT. Translation: CSASALNTEAFF.

The chain recombines TRBV27 with TRBJ2-7, with D possibly being TRBD2 (5 bases). CDR1 MNHEY and CDR2 SMNVEV come from the germline V gene (reference sequence). V lost 10 bases and J lost 0, with 19 bases in between. The CDR3 contains 15 residues. CDR3 in DNA: TGTGCCACCACCTCGATAACGGGGAACTCCTACGAGCAGTACTTC. Protein: CATTSITGNSYEQYF.

This chain joins TRBV5-1 and TRBJ2-5, with 8 positions matching TRBD1. With 4 bases clipped from V and 2 bases from J, the junction kept 7 bases outside the gene matches. The CDR3 sequence is 15 residues long. Germline CDR1 and CDR2: SGHRS and YFSETQ. CDR3 region: CASSPGTGEQETQYF. The CDR3 nucleotides read TGCGCCAGCAGCCCTGGGACAGGCGAACAAGAGACCCAGTACTTC.

This chain connects TRBV24-1 to TRBJ2-5; D might be TRBD2 (6 bases). The germline V gene has CDR1 KGHDR and CDR2 SFDVKD. This CDR3 is built from 15 residues. Trimming pared 5 bases from V and 2 bases from J, leaving 14 bases between. CDR3 residues: CATSGFGTSQETQYF. CDR3 DNA sequence: TGTGCCACCAGTGGCTTCGGGACTTCTCAAGAGACCCAGTACTTC.

V gene TRBV6-5 combines with J gene TRBJ1-2, with D perhaps matching TRBD1 (5 bases). Per germline, CDR1 MNHEY and CDR2 SVGAGI. The V end was cut by 6 bases, the J end by 2 bases, with 10 bases between. The CDR3 covers 13 residues. The CDR3 bases are TGTGCCAGCAGGGGCGACAGAAACTATGGCTACACCTTC. It translates to CASRGDRNYGYTF.

The rearrangement uses TRBV29-1 and TRBJ2-7; D not resolved. The CDR3 totals 12 residues. Trimming removed 4 bases from V and 0 bases from J, with 7 bases in between. Germline-derived CDR1 and CDR2 are SQVTM and ANQGSEA. The CDR3 loop reads CSVGASSYEQYF. The CDR3 region has the DNA TGCAGCGTTGGGGCTAGCTCCTACGAGCAGTACTTC.

V is TRBV12-5 and J is TRBJ1-1; D not certain. This CDR3 comprises 16 residues. V was clipped by 1 base and J by 1 base, with 13 bases between them. Germline V gene lookup returns CDR1 LGHNT and CDR2 FRNRAP. In DNA form, the CDR3 reads TGTGCTAGTGGTTTGGAGTTCGGCAGGCGGAACACTGAAGCTTTCTTT. Its translation: CASGLEFGRRNTEAFF.